This TCR beta chain stems from a study of neoadjuvant nivolumab and ipilimumab in lung cancer. Study-level points and caveats: Pathologic regression was not significantly tied to TCR clonality. From pretherapy to surgery, tumor richness and clonality rose with dual therapy. Only a small number of samples underwent TCR sequencing.

This CDR3 region has 14 residues. V dropped 5 bases and J dropped 1; count of bases not matched to a gene: 1. Germline CDR1 MGHDK, CDR2 SYGVNS. A remark on this clone: The antigen remains unidentified.

Repertoires were generated with immunoSEQ multiplex PCR, while TCRdb's copy carries only in-frame clones and drops some. This table holds 18,000 or so clones, 79% found once. V is TRBV25-1 and J is TRBJ2-2; 7 bases agree with TRBD1. The sequence derives from an adult with non-small cell lung cancer. The sample here was tumor tissue, taken after neoadjuvant nivolumab, alone or with ipilimumab, at or shortly before surgery. The CDR3 loop reads CASSRQGNTGELFF. As DNA, the CDR3 is TGTGCCAGCAGTCGACAGGGGAACACCGGGGAGCTGTTTTTT. Complete variable domain (other parts from reference TRBV25-1 and TRBJ2-2): EADIYQTPRYLVIGTGKKITLECSQTMGHDKMYWYQQDPGMELHLIHYSYGVNSTEKGDLSSESTVSRIRTEHFPLTLESARPSHTSQYLCASSRQGNTGELFFGEGSRLTVL.